This TCR beta chain was recovered during a study of blood T cells in healthy people across ages. Through a sample-barcoded 5' primer and a J-beta primer mix, a second PCR was run for roughly 6 to 12 cycles. TCRdb fed the 5' RACE reads into MiXCR, producing one record per CDR3 protein. The table has about 680,000 distinct CDR3 sequences, more than 40% seen once; the top ten hold 25% to 35%. The V gene lost 5 bases and the J gene lost 1 base, with 18 bases spanning the gap. This CDR3 is built from 16 residues. Germline CDR1 SGHRS, CDR2 YFSETQ. What was sequenced was blood. V usage is TRBV5-1 and J usage is TRBJ1-1, with D possibly matching TRBD1 (5 bases). The sequence derives from a woman in her sixties in good health. CDR3 coding DNA: TGCGCCAGCAGACACCTAGCGCGGGGGTCGAACACTGAAGCTTTCTTT. Translated: CASRHLARGSNTEAFF.